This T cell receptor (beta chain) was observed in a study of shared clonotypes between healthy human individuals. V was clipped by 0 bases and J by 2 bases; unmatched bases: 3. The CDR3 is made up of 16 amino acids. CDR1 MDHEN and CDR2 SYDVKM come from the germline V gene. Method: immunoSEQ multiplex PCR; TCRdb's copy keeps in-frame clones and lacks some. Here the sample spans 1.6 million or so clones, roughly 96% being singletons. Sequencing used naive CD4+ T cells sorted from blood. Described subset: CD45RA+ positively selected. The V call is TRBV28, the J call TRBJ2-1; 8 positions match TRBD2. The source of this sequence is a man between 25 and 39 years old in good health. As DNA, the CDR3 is TGTGCCAGCAGTTTATGGGTAGCGGGGACCTACAATGAGCAGTTCTTC. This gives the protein CASSLWVAGTYNEQFF.